The 8 T cell receptor beta chains given below trace back to one sample, sequenced in a study of control samples from healthy donors and cancer patients. Some clones are missing from TCRdb's copy, which holds only in-frame ones; the method was immunoSEQ multiplex PCR. The table shows about 130,000 clones, with 85% to 95% occurring only once. The material sequenced was PBMCs. Receptor source: a man aged 50 to 59 with head and neck cancer.

V is TRBV5-6 and J is TRBJ2-2; 12 bases are a match to TRBD2. Losses at the gene ends were 0 bases for V and 3 bases for J; bases not matched to a gene: 0. This CDR3 is built from 16 residues. The germline CDR1 and CDR2 sequences are SGHDT and YYEEEE. This chain's CDR3 is CASSLGLAGDTGELFF. CDR3 in DNA: TGTGCCAGCAGCTTGGGACTAGCGGGGGACACCGGGGAGCTGTTTTTT.

This chain uses TRBV7-2 with TRBJ2-1; D unresolved. This CDR3 contains 12 residues. V was clipped by 4 bases and J by 4 bases, with 5 bases between them. Germline V lookup: CDR1 SGHTA, CDR2 FQGNSA. CDR3 region: CASSWGYNEQFF. The CDR3 region has the DNA TGTGCCAGCAGCTGGGGATACAATGAGCAGTTCTTC.

This chain joins TRBV28 and TRBJ1-5; D is ambiguous. This CDR3 has 15 amino acids. V lost 7 bases and J lost 1, with 14 bases in between. Germline CDR1 MDHEN, CDR2 SYDVKM. CDR3 in DNA: TGTGCCAGCACCTGGCCGGGTGGAAGCAATCAGCCCCAGCATTTT. This translates into CASTWPGGSNQPQHF.

This sequence joins TRBV7-9 and TRBJ1-4, with D hard to call. V was trimmed by 8 bases and J by 5 bases, leaving 15 bases between them. There are 14 residues in the CDR3. Looked up from germline, CDR1 is SEHNR and CDR2 is FQNEAQ (reference sequence). The CDR3 loop reads CASRPYSPNEKLFF. In nucleotides, the CDR3 is TGTGCCAGCCGGCCCTACAGTCCGAATGAAAAACTGTTTTTT.

This sequence joins TRBV20-1 and TRBJ2-7, with a tentative D call TRBD2 (7 bases). The V gene's germline CDR1 is DFQATT and CDR2 SNEGSKA (reference sequence). This CDR3 is built from 13 residues. Trimming pared 3 bases from V and 5 bases from J, leaving 14 bases between. CDR3: CSASRGAVDEQYF. The CDR3 coding sequence is TGCAGTGCTAGTCGGGGGGCTGTCGACGAGCAGTACTTC.

V and J are TRBV21-1 and TRBJ2-1; the DNA was not used to check the table's D call, TRBD2. TRBV21-1 counts as a pseudogene. This CDR3 contains 15 residues. The CDR3 is CASSFHGGSYNEQFF. Written as DNA, the CDR3 is TGTGCCAGCAGCTTCCACGGGGGATCCTACAATGAGCAGTTCTTC.

This rearrangement joins TRBV3-1 (or the pseudogene TRBV3-2) to TRBJ1-6; 7 bases match TRBD1. Losses at the gene ends were 1 base for V and 7 bases for J; bases not matched to a gene: 4. This CDR3 spans 15 amino acids. Germline lookup yields CDR1 LGHDT and CDR2 YNNKEL (reference sequence). The CDR3 region is CASSQVAGGNSPLHF. Written as DNA, the CDR3 is TGTGCCAGCAGCCAAGTCGCAGGGGGAAATTCACCCCTCCACTTT.

The CDR3 is CASSPRTGDIQYF. The CDR3 nucleotides are TGTGCCAGCAGCCCCAGGACGGGGGACATTCAGTACTTC. The chain has TRBV4-2 and TRBJ2-4; D is possibly TRBD2 (6 bases). Per germline, CDR1 LGHNA and CDR2 YNFKEQ. The CDR3 consists of 13 residues. Trimming shortened V by 4 bases and J by 8 bases, and 12 bases separated the two germline ends.